Each of the 27 T cell receptor beta chains below was sequenced from the same sample in a study of T-cell memory formation after mild COVID-19. TCRdb re-called the 5' RACE reads with MiXCR, one entry per CDR3 protein. The data contain around 30,000 distinct CDR3 sequences, 9.5% to 15% of them singletons. The source material was PBMCs or a T cell subset sorted from them (not recorded which). These receptors all stem from an adult woman who had mild COVID-19 (a few samples of this study predate the infection). Cell type and time point are not known.

With respect to this clonotype: A read error is possible here, since a much larger clone lies one base away. V usage is TRBV12-3 or TRBV12-4 and J usage is TRBJ2-3; D remains ambiguous. The CDR3 is 17 amino acids. The CDR3 region is CDSSLGQFDGATDTQYF. CDR3 in DNA: TGTGACAGCAGTTTAGGCCAGTTTGATGGTGCAACAGATACGCAGTATTTT.

This sequence joins TRBV5-1 and TRBJ2-3, with 14 nucleotides matching TRBD2. J lost 3 bases, V lost 4 bases, and 13 bases had no gene match. Germline loops: CDR1 SGHRS, CDR2 YFSETQ. The CDR3 totals 19 residues. Written as DNA, the CDR3 is TGCGCCAGCAGCGGCGGACTAGCGGGAGGAATGGCGGGGACAGATACGCAGTATTTT. Encoded protein: CASSGGLAGGMAGTDTQYF.

In its sample, this clonotype was seen many times. The CDR3 bases are TGTGCCTGGAGTCTCCATAATCAAGAGACCCAGTACTTC. Translated, it gives CAWSLHNQETQYF. The rearrangement joins TRBV30 to TRBJ2-5; D remains unclear. The CDR3 extends over 13 amino acids. Trimming pared 2 bases from V and 2 bases from J, leaving 9 bases between. Germline V gene data show CDR1 as GTSNPN and CDR2 as SVGIG (reference sequence).

This chain uses TRBV3-1 with TRBJ1-1, with D possibly being TRBD1 (5 bases). Germline CDR1 reads LGHDT; CDR2 reads YNNKEL (reference sequence). Trimming took 1 base from V and 1 from J, leaving 10 bases between them. The CDR3 is 15 residues long. The CDR3 DNA reads TGTGCCAGCAGCCAAGGTTTTACAGGGAACACTGAAGCTTTCTTT. It encodes CASSQGFTGNTEAFF.

The chain combines TRBV11-2 with TRBJ1-2; D is perhaps TRBD1 (5 bases). CDR3 length equals 15 residues. V gave up 6 bases and J gave up 5 bases, with 19 bases separating them. CDR1 is SGHAT and CDR2 is FQNNGV in the germline V gene. For the CDR3, the DNA is TGTGCCAGCAGTTCCACCCGACAGACCCGTTATGGCTACACCTTC. Its protein is CASSSTRQTRYGYTF.

This clonotype was seen many times. The V and J genes are TRBV29-1 and TRBJ2-2, with D possibly matching TRBD1 (6 bases). The germline V gene has CDR1 SQVTM and CDR2 ANQGSEA. CDR3 length: 13 residues. V dropped 3 bases and J dropped 5 bases, with 10 bases sitting between them. The CDR3: CSVDRQETGELFF. The CDR3 DNA follows: TGCAGCGTTGACAGACAGGAAACCGGGGAGCTGTTTTTT.

This clonotype was detected only once. A much larger clone sits a single nucleotide away, making a read error possible. The V call is TRBV14, the J call TRBJ2-5, with a tentative D call TRBD1 (5 bases). Germline assignment: CDR1 SGHDN and CDR2 FVKESK. CDR3 length equals 14 residues. CDR3 sequence reads: CASSWGSSQGTQYF. DNA for the CDR3: TGTGCCAGCAGCTGGGGCAGCTCACAAGGGACCCAGTACTTC.

Remarks on this clonotype: A much larger clone is a single base away; this may be a read error. The genes are TRBV5-1 and TRBJ1-2, with D possibly TRBD1 on 5 matching bases. The germline V gene encodes CDR1 SGHRS and CDR2 YFSETQ. The CDR3 has 15 amino acids. CDR3 DNA: TGCGCCAGCAGCTTTAATACAGGCAGTAACCATGGCTACACCTTC. Its translation: CASSFNTGSNHGYTF. The full variable domain, its missing parts supplied by reference TRBV5-1 and TRBJ1-2, is KAGVTQTPRYLIKTRGQQVTLSCSPISGHRSVSWYQQTPGQGLQFLFEYFSETQRNKGNFPGRFSGRQFSNSRSEMNVSTLELGDSALYLCASSFNTGSNHGYTFGSGTRLTVV.

At least ten counts were recorded for this clonotype. The gene calls are TRBV20-1 and TRBJ2-1; no clear D gene. V lost 0 bases and J 4 bases, leaving 10 bases between the germline ends. There are 14 residues in the CDR3. Germline CDR1 reads DFQATT; CDR2 reads SNEGSKA (reference sequence). The CDR3 loop reads CSAREGRDYNEQFF. The CDR3 DNA sequence: TGCAGTGCTAGAGAGGGAAGGGATTACAATGAGCAGTTCTTC.

In its sample, this clonotype was seen many times. The chain links TRBV15 to TRBJ1-2; D is possibly TRBD1 (5 bases). The V gene lost 0 bases and the J gene lost 2 bases, with 13 bases spanning the gap. The CDR3 sequence is 16 residues long. The germline V gene has CDR1 LNHNV and CDR2 YYDKDF (reference sequence). In DNA, the CDR3 is TGTGCCACCAGCAGAGATTTAGCGGGGGTGAACTATGGCTACACCTTC. It translates to CATSRDLAGVNYGYTF. Combining the CDR3 with reference TRBV15 and TRBJ1-2 gives the whole variable domain DAMVIQNPRYQVTQFGKPVTLSCSQTLNHNVMYWYQQKSSQAPKLLFHYYDKDFNNEADTPDNFQSRRPNTSFCFLDIRSPGLGDTAMYLCATSRDLAGVNYGYTFGSGTRLTVV.

This clonotype was counted ten times or more. The chain links TRBV5-5 to TRBJ2-7; tentatively, D is TRBD1 (6 bases). The CDR3 runs to 12 residues. Germline-derived CDR1 and CDR2 are SGHKS and YYEKEE (reference sequence). Trimming left V 1 base short and J 7 bases short, with 9 bases between. Here the CDR3 reads CASSLTGKEQYF. The CDR3 DNA follows: TGTGCCAGCAGCTTGACAGGGAAGGAGCAGTACTTC.

This clonotype was counted at least ten times. The chain joins TRBV11-2 to TRBJ1-4, with TRBD1 matching over 7 bases. Trimming removed 5 bases from V and 5 bases from J; junction bases left unmatched: 8. There are 15 residues in the CDR3. The V gene's germline CDR1 is SGHAT and CDR2 FQNNGV. The CDR3 here is CASSIRTGPNEKLFF. The DNA of the CDR3 is TGTGCCAGCAGCATCCGGACAGGTCCAAATGAAAAACTGTTTTTT.

Many counts were recorded for this clonotype. This chain links TRBV6-2 or TRBV6-3 with TRBJ2-7; 11 nucleotides align to TRBD1. The V and J ends lost 5 bases and 5 bases, in that order; junction bases with no gene match: 5. The CDR3 is made up of 14 amino acids. The germline gives CDR1 MNHEY, CDR2 SVGEGT. The CDR3 coding sequence is TGTGCCAGCAGTCCGGACAGGGGGCTCGACGAGCAGTACTTC. Protein product: CASSPDRGLDEQYF.

This clonotype was detected ten times or more. The chain recombines TRBV7-2 with TRBJ2-5; the D gene is possibly TRBD2 (5 bases). The CDR3 totals 13 residues. In germline, CDR1 is SGHTA, CDR2 FQGNSA. V dropped 4 bases and J dropped 7 bases, with 13 bases sitting between them. CDR3 bases: TGTGCCAGCAGCTCCGGCCCAGAGGGGACCCAGTACTTC. Protein: CASSSGPEGTQYF.

This clonotype was detected ten times or more. V usage is TRBV18 and J usage is TRBJ2-3, with D possibly matching TRBD1 (7 bases). Germline assignment: CDR1 KGHSH and CDR2 LQKENI. The CDR3 covers 15 residues. V lost 5 bases, J lost 2 bases, and 14 bases lay in between. CDR3 in amino acids: CASSTRDSSTDTQYF. The CDR3 nucleotides are TGTGCCAGCTCAACGCGGGACAGCTCCACAGATACGCAGTATTTT.

This clonotype was seen a few times. The chain carries TRBV18 and TRBJ2-5; D may be TRBD1 (6 bases). CDR3 length equals 14 residues. CDR1 and CDR2 (germline): KGHSH, LQKENI. Trimming shortened V by 2 bases and J by 2 bases, and 9 bases separated the two germline ends. CDR3 loop: CASSPNRAQETQYF. DNA of the CDR3: TGTGCCAGCTCACCAAACAGGGCTCAAGAGACCCAGTACTTC.

V and J are TRBV5-4 and TRBJ1-1; maybe TRBD1 (6 bases). CDR3 length equals 15 residues. Germline V gene data show CDR1 as SGHNT and CDR2 as YYREEE (reference sequence). The V end was cut by 4 bases, the J end by 1 base, with 14 bases between. The CDR3 DNA follows: TGTGCCAGCAGCCCGAGGGGGGCCAGGAACACTGAAGCTTTCTTT. It specifies CASSPRGARNTEAFF. Looking up the rest from reference TRBV5-4 and TRBJ1-1 gives the full variable domain: ETGVTQSPTHLIKTRGQQVTLRCSSQSGHNTVSWYQQALGQGPQFIFQYYREEENGRGNFPPRFSGLQFPNYSSELNVNALELDDSALYLCASSPRGARNTEAFFGQGTRLTVV.

In this sample, this clonotype turned up many times. The chain carries TRBV20-1 and TRBJ2-5, with D possibly being TRBD2 (7 bases). CDR3 length: 20 residues. Per the germline V gene, CDR1 is DFQATT and CDR2 is SNEGSKA (reference sequence). V was trimmed by 3 bases and J by 3 bases, leaving 32 bases between them. The CDR3 nucleotides read TGCAGTGCTAGTAGAGAAGGGGGGCAGACTAGCCGTGGACCCAAAGAGACCCAGTACTTC. Amino acid sequence: CSASREGGQTSRGPKETQYF.

The sample holds many counts of this clonotype. The rearrangement uses TRBV5-1 and TRBJ2-7; 13 bases are shared with TRBD2. V lost 5 bases, J lost 5 bases, and 4 bases stayed unmatched. Germline V CDR1 and CDR2: SGHRS, YFSETQ. CDR3 length: 14 amino acids. The CDR3 bases are TGCGCCAGCAGGTGGACTAGCGGGAGCAACGAGCAGTACTTC. Translating gives CASRWTSGSNEQYF.

This clonotype was picked up a small number of times. The chain employs TRBV4-3 and TRBJ2-1; 9 positions agree with TRBD2. From germline, CDR1 is LGHNA and CDR2 YSLEER. The CDR3 runs to 17 residues. V trimming: 0 bases; J trimming: 6 bases; junction bases outside the gene matches: 9. This CDR3 reads CASSQDLASGVINEQFF. As DNA, the CDR3 is TGCGCCAGCAGCCAAGATCTGGCTAGCGGGGTTATCAATGAGCAGTTCTTC.

This clonotype was seen ten or more times. The genes are TRBV24-1 and TRBJ2-2; 10 bases are a match to TRBD2. Germline trimming cut 5 bases from V and 7 bases from J; bases unmatched to any gene: 6. This CDR3 has 15 amino acids. From germline, CDR1 is KGHDR and CDR2 SFDVKD. In DNA, the CDR3 is TGTGCCACCAGTGGGCTAGCGGGAGACGTCGGGGAGCTGTTTTTT. Translated: CATSGLAGDVGELFF.

In its sample, this clonotype was seen many times. The V and J genes are TRBV12-3 or TRBV12-4 and TRBJ2-2; D may be TRBD2 (5 bases). Trimming left V 4 bases short and J 1 base short, with 10 bases between. The CDR3 has 15 residues. CDR3 amino acids: CASSSPSRNTGELFF. CDR3 bases: TGTGCCAGCAGTTCACCTAGCCGGAACACCGGGGAGCTGTTTTTT.

This clonotype has ten or more counts. Written as DNA, the CDR3 is TGTGCCAGCAGCCCCAAAGAGTCACGTTCACCCTACAATGAGCAGTTCTTC. This translates into CASSPKESRSPYNEQFF. The chain uses TRBV7-9 and TRBJ2-1; D remains unclear. Germline-derived CDR1 and CDR2 are SEHNR and FQNEAQ (reference sequence). Between the trimmed V and J ends, which lost 5 bases and 2 bases, there was a span of 19 bases. CDR3 length equals 17 residues.

This clonotype was observed many times. The chain combines TRBV6-1 with TRBJ2-1; D is possibly TRBD1 (6 bases). The CDR3 sequence is 15 residues long. Germline CDR1 reads MNHNS; CDR2 reads SASEGT. The V gene lost 2 bases and the J gene lost 0 bases, with 8 bases spanning the gap. The CDR3 protein is CASSEKDSSYNEQFF. Written as DNA, the CDR3 is TGTGCCAGCAGTGAAAAGGACAGCTCCTACAATGAGCAGTTCTTC.

The gene calls are TRBV18 and TRBJ2-3; 7 nucleotides match TRBD1. V was pared by 3 bases and J by 2 bases, with 8 bases of the junction left unmatched. The germline gives CDR1 KGHSH, CDR2 LQKENI. The CDR3 contains 16 residues. The CDR3 loop is CASSPAGTAITDTQYF. The CDR3 nucleotides are TGTGCCAGCTCACCGGCCGGGACAGCAATCACAGATACGCAGTATTTT.

This clonotype showed up many times. In DNA, the CDR3 is TGTGCCAGCAGCGTCGGACCCGCGAACACTGAAGCTTTCTTT. Protein sequence: CASSVGPANTEAFF. The chain couples TRBV9 to TRBJ1-1, with unresolved D. Germline loops: CDR1 SGDLS, CDR2 YYNGEE. Trimming took off 2 bases at V and 1 base at J, with 9 bases between the two ends. There are 14 residues in the CDR3.

This clonotype was recorded at least ten times. CDR3 DNA: TGTGCCATCAGTGCTCTGCCATCAGGTCAGCCCCAGCATTTT. Residues: CAISALPSGQPQHF. The chain recombines TRBV10-3 with TRBJ1-5; D ambiguous. Trimming shortened V by 4 bases and J by 6 bases, and 13 bases separated the two germline ends. Per germline, CDR1 ENHRY and CDR2 SYGVKD. The CDR3 consists of 14 residues.